This T cell receptor beta chain was identified in a study of cytomegalovirus exposure and HLA in healthy donors (dated by TCRdb to about 2017). As for the study more broadly: According to an earlier analysis of 587 of the donors, 200 million or so T cells yielded 95 million to 140 million unique TCR beta sequences and about 300 Gb of sequence data. Donor age, sex, ethnicity and CMV serostatus were compiled together with the repertoire data. Every repertoire in the discovery cohort had been generated on one and the same sequencing platform. The genetic ancestry cluster associated with self-reported Caucasian donors included around 76% of the 300 to 450 genotyped donors. HLA typing covered class I and class II loci at four-digit resolution. In addition to the first cohort of about 650 subjects, a separate validation cohort of approximately 130 different subjects was used. Rather than drawing on any new phenotypic data, the later analysis identified candidate immune exposures from TCR beta sequences and the way those sequences occurred across donors. An earlier analysis of a few hundred of the donors applied high-throughput TCR beta sequencing to assess whether each TCR beta V gene segment acted as functional or pseudogenic. The study aimed to test whether signatures of past pathogen exposure could be identified by cataloging public T cell receptors. Five DR-DQ haplotypes were handled as single units for association and clustering because linkage in the cohort was strong. An early release that covered several hundred HLA-typed donors contained 300 to 350 gigabases of sequencing data and 70 million to 100 million unique TCR sequences. On average, around 240,000 unique TCR beta nucleotide sequences were sequenced per donor among 300 to 500 genotyped donors of the cohort, with roughly 18% of those sequences being non-productive. The number of typed donors differed by locus: roughly 620-640 for A, B, C, DRB1 and DQB1; 500 to 550 for DQA1; 606 for DPA1; and some 450 for DPB1. To predict cytomegalovirus infection status, the study combined high-throughput TCR immunosequencing, statistical association of individual TCRs with disease status, and machine learning. In a later analysis, previously published TCR beta repertoires from about 640 donors were re-analyzed and high-resolution HLA genotyping was added so that TCR occurrence patterns could be studied. The T cell repertoires of some 700 subjects were profiled by immunosequencing and related to cytomegalovirus serostatus. Genome-wide SNP genotypes for about three fifths of the roughly 700 donors were used in a later genetic analysis, which treated that subset as a discovery cohort.

This clone showed up just once. The antigen it recognizes is unknown. No clone much larger than this one lies a single base away; base qualities are absent. V and J lose 1 base and 1 base, and a span of 8 bases separates them. CDR3 length: 15 amino acids, cysteine to phenylalanine. The CDR3 DNA has 45 bases and is translated from base 1. CDR1 and CDR2, per the germline V gene, are LGHNA and YNFKEQ. The cohort comprised 550 to 700 healthy bone marrow donors. Cohort members were all nominally healthy when sampled, although unrecorded immune exposures were likely present. The donor was CMV seronegative and belonged to the group of 350 to 400 seronegative cohort members. Each donor provided a peripheral blood sample, and peripheral blood mononuclear cells were used for TCR beta sequencing. Genomic DNA was extracted from the blood cell samples with the Qiagen DNeasy Blood Extraction Kit. The investigation overall reported the following: In a later analysis, most CMV-associated TCR beta chains were found to appear HLA-restricted, with HLA associations seemingly driven largely by CMV exposure. When HLA alleles, especially DR and DQ, strongly co-occurred, attributing TCR associations to individual alleles was difficult. Because HLA typing was missing for some donors at each locus, association tests included only the typed subset. Cytomegalovirus status was reported to be diagnosed by the classifier with high specificity and sensitivity in both the original and validation cohorts. Broadly in line with IMGT annotations, most TCR beta V segments showed up in productive rearrangements about 87% or about 30% of the time in an earlier analysis of approximately 640 of the donors. Compared with the roughly 670-donor mean, donors in an Asian-associated ancestry cluster had fewer N-insertions in productive TCRs, according to a later genetic analysis. A total of 150 to 200 TCR beta chains were listed by the study as associated with cytomegalovirus. A later analysis found that HLA-associated TCR beta chains were more clonally expanded and had lower generation probabilities than equally common non-associated chains. In this cohort, only TCR beta chains were sequenced, and detectable features were limited by the absence of alpha or paired-chain data. Some IMGT-functional V segments, including TRBV6-2 and TRBV6-3, could not be distinguished by the 87-base-pair reads and were therefore excluded. In a later analysis, several top co-occurrence clusters were reported to appear linked to parvovirus B19, influenza, CMV and Epstein-Barr virus. Most TCR sequences were seen in very few donors, while some public TCRs were found in many individuals. A few of the identified cytomegalovirus-associated TCR beta chains were confirmed in vitro to be specific for cytomegalovirus antigens. A cluster of highly shared sequence variants was judged likely to be a technical artifact of the sequencing pipeline. The authors suggested that the approach could potentially be generalized to other disease states and immunological phenotypes. A later genetic analysis associated a missense DCLRE1C variant with V-gene and J-gene trimming of TCR beta chains, and an independent cohort replicated the association. Roughly uniform sequencing depth across donors was assumed in presence/absence analyses, although this assumption may not hold. In a later analysis, the rate of TCR association differed among HLA loci, with DRB1 alleles having the most associated TCRs and HLA-C alleles having the fewest. In a later analysis, about 16,000 TCR beta sequences were associated with specific HLA alleles at a false discovery rate of 0.05. A further reported finding was that TCR beta sequences accurately predicted the HLA-A and HLA-B alleles for most subjects in the first cohort. Linkage disequilibrium might explain the correlated functional status among segregating V segments, but an unknown experimental factor could not be excluded. The only immune exposure information available for the cohort was CMV serostatus. Seventeen rarely observed V segments, including chromosome 9 orphons, were excluded from the earlier analysis of approximately 600 of the donors because counts were too low.

The receptor library was made with the immunoSEQ multiplex PCR assay. The multiplex PCR relied on a mix of 60 forward primers for TCR Vbeta segments and 13 reverse primers for TCR Jbeta segments. Amplification of the CDR3 region of rearranged TCR beta genes was performed with a multiplex PCR assay on genomic DNA. The amplified TCR beta libraries were sequenced on the Illumina HiSeq System as 87-base-pair reads. From the authors' description of their analysis: In a later analysis, tens of millions of unique TCR beta chains were counted across the roughly 670 repertoires, and roughly 11 million of these chains were shared by at least two donors. To remove PCR and sequencing errors, raw reads were error-corrected and collapsed into unique sequences using a nearest-neighbor algorithm that merged closely related sequences. Alignment of CDR3 sequences to IMGT reference sequences was used to assign V, D and J gene segments. For a sequence to be retained, at least a six-nucleotide match to both a V gene segment and a J gene segment was required. A rearrangement counted as productive if the CDR3 had no stop codons and remained in frame with V and J, and every other rearrangement counted as non-productive. CDR3 was defined by IMGT convention, running from the second conserved V-encoded cysteine to the conserved J-encoded phenylalanine. The earlier analysis of 587 of the donors excluded sequences that lacked an unambiguous match to a single V gene segment. An earlier analysis of approximately 590 of the donors called V segments functional above 56.7% productive rearrangements and segregating when the between-donor standard deviation exceeded 5%. A statistical classification framework was built for diagnosing cytomegalovirus status from the catalog of TCR beta chain sequences. V and J gene assignment, in a later analysis, came from comparing TCR nucleotide sequences with IMGT/GENE-DB human TR gene sequences. In a later analysis, CDR3 sequences and most-parsimonious VDJ recombination scenarios were assigned using the TCRdist pipeline. A later analysis defined each TCR beta chain by its CDR3 amino acid sequence plus V-gene family, and excluded reads lacking a unique V-gene family. A later analysis removed over 500 highly shared, low-generation-probability nucleotide sequences to deal with suspected cross-contamination and a sequencing artifact. For each public chain, a later analysis derived a clonal expansion index from normalized ranks of inferred template counts within each repertoire. In a later analysis, generation probabilities were computed using a VDJ recombination model fitted to out-of-frame rearrangements, and the results were checked against IGoR. A later analysis scored TCR-TCR, TCR-HLA and TCR-CMV co-occurrence with hypergeometric tests, applying a repertoire-size bias correction to TCR pairs. False discovery rates were estimated in a later analysis by permuting HLA or CMV assignments 20 times. In a later analysis, co-occurring TCRs were grouped using DBSCAN, and TCRdist sequence similarity was added for clustering within HLA-allele-positive subsets. For co-occurrence clustering, repertoires with fewer than 30,000 or more than 120,000 public chains were excluded, along with roughly 5 repertoires with anomalous nucleotide sharing. Here the immuneACCESS table is served through TCRdb, limited to in-frame sequences with V and J called. Missing clones are a known gap in these copies; in checked studies unresolved V genes cover under half, and the rest lacks a known reason. That table supplies the V and J calls and clone size; D and trimming were determined from the DNA. For this sample the table gives about 250,000 clones, of which more than 55% were detected only once. The top ten constitute 2% to 2.5% of the sample.

The receptor chain draws on TRBV4-2 and TRBJ1-5, with the D segment identity uncertain. The source of this sequence is a female donor in good health and CMV-seronegative. Sequenced: PBMCs. The DNA is TGTGCCAGCAGCCAAGGTGACATCAGCAATCAGCCCCAGCATTTT. This gives the protein CASSQGDISNQPQHF.